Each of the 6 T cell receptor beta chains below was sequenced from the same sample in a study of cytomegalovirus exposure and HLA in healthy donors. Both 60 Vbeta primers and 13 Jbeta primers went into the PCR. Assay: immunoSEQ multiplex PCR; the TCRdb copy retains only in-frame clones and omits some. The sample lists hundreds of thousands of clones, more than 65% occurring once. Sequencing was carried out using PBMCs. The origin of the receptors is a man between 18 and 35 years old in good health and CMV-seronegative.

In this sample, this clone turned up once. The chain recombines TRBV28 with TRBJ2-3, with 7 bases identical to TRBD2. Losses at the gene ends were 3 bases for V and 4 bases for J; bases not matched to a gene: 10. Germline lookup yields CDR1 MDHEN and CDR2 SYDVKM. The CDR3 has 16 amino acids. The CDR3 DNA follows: TGTGCCAGCAGTTTTCCCCGGGCGGGAGTGGCAGATACGCAGTATTTT. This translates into CASSFPRAGVADTQYF.

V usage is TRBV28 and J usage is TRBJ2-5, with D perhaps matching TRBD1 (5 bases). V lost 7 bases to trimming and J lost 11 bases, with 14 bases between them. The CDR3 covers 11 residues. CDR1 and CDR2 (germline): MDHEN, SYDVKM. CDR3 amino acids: CASNRRQSQYF. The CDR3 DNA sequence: TGTGCCAGCAATAGAAGACAGTCGCAGTACTTC.

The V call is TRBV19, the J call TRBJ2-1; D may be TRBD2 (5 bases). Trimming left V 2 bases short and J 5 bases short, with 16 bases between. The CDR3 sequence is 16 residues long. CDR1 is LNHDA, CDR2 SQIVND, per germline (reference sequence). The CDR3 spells CASSILGLSPHNEQFF. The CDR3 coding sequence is TGTGCCAGTAGTATATTAGGACTCTCCCCCCACAATGAGCAGTTCTTC.

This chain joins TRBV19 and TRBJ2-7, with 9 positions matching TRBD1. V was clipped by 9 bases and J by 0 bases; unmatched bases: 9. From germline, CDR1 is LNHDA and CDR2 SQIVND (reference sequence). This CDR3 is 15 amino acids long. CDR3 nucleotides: TGTGCCAGCACCGCGGGGACAGGGATCTCCTACGAGCAGTACTTC. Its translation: CASTAGTGISYEQYF.

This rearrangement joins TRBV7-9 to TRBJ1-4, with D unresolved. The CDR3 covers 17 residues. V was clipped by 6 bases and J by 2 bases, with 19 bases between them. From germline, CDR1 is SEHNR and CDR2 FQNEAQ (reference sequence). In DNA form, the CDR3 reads TGTGCCAGCAGACCCCTGTACGGGGTAAGGACTAATGAAAAACTGTTTTTT. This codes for CASRPLYGVRTNEKLFF.

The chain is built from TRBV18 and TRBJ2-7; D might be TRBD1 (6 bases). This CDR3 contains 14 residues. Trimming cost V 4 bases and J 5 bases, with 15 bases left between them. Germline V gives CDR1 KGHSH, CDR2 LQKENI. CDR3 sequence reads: CASSLPQGGHEQYF. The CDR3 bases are TGTGCCAGCTCACTTCCACAGGGTGGTCACGAGCAGTACTTC.